One sample yielded the 32 T cell receptor beta chains listed below, sequenced in a study of naive and memory T cell subsets. Both TRBC1 and TRBC2 were covered by a beta constant-region primer of two equimolar oligonucleotides. From the UMI-ligation and nested PCR reads, TCRdb called clonotypes with MiXCR, one entry per CDR3 protein. This table has 77,000 or so distinct CDR3 sequences, 10% to 15% appearing once. Sequenced sample: central memory CD4+ T cells from blood. These receptors came from a human donor in good health.

The rearrangement joins TRBV19 to TRBJ1-3; D is possibly TRBD1 (5 bases). The CDR3 spans 18 residues. Germline CDR1 reads LNHDA; CDR2 reads SQIVND (reference sequence). The V end was cut by 3 bases, the J end by 6 bases, with 24 bases between. The CDR3 DNA reads as TGTGCCAGTAGTATCCAATTCGACGGGGCGATCCTCGAAAACACCATATATTTT. Protein: CASSIQFDGAILENTIYF.

This clonotype was found many times. This chain joins TRBV3-1 and TRBJ1-1; possibly TRBD1 for D (5 bases). The CDR3 extends over 15 amino acids. Per germline, CDR1 LGHDT and CDR2 YNNKEL (reference sequence). Trimming shortened V by 4 bases and J by 0 bases, and 12 bases separated the two germline ends. The CDR3 nucleotides read TGTGCCAGCAGCCGACAGACGATCATGAACACTGAAGCTTTCTTT. It encodes CASSRQTIMNTEAFF.

This clonotype appeared many times. The chain carries TRBV27 and TRBJ1-5; TRBD1 agrees at 9 bases. The CDR3 has 15 amino acids. CDR1 and CDR2 (germline): MNHEY, SMNVEV (reference sequence). Trimming cost V 6 bases and J 7 bases; bases outside gene matches: 10. In DNA form, the CDR3 reads TGTGCCAGCAGGATGGGACAGGGAAGGGCCCAGCCCCAGCATTTT. Its translation is CASRMGQGRAQPQHF.

J is TRBJ1-1 and V is TRBV12-3 or TRBV12-4; no definite D call. The CDR3 is made up of 15 amino acids. V was pared by 3 bases and J by 0 bases, with 11 bases between. The CDR3 sequence is CASSFSSEMNTEAFF. The DNA of the CDR3 is TGTGCCAGCAGTTTCTCTTCAGAAATGAACACTGAAGCTTTCTTT.

Ten or more counts support this clonotype. The V and J genes are TRBV29-1 and TRBJ2-7; TRBD2 might be the D (5 bases). CDR3 length: 13 amino acids. The V gene's germline CDR1 is SQVTM and CDR2 ANQGSEA. The V end was cut by 5 bases, the J end by 4 bases, with 15 bases between. This CDR3 is CSVLGGSGYEQYF. The CDR3 bases are TGCAGCGTTCTAGGCGGGTCGGGGTACGAGCAGTACTTC.

V is TRBV28 and J is TRBJ2-7; 10 bases fit TRBD1. With V trimmed by 3 bases and J by 7 bases, 9 bases remained unmatched. The CDR3 spans 15 residues. The germline CDR1 and CDR2 sequences are MDHEN and SYDVKM. The CDR3 loop reads CASSLPRRTGGEQYF. The CDR3 nucleotides read TGTGCCAGCAGTTTGCCACGAAGGACAGGGGGAGAGCAGTACTTC.

The rearrangement links TRBV6-6 to TRBJ2-3; 8 bases are shared with TRBD2. The CDR3 length is 13 residues. Germline CDR1 is MNHNY and CDR2 is SVGAGI (reference sequence). Unmatched junction bases numbered 4, after V lost 7 bases and J lost 4 bases. In DNA form, the CDR3 reads TGTGCCAGCACGCCTAGCGGGTCAGATACGCAGTATTTT. Encoded protein: CASTPSGSDTQYF.

This clonotype was found many times. This sequence joins TRBV30 and TRBJ1-1, with 7 bases identical to TRBD1. The CDR3 extends over 11 amino acids. Germline V lookup: CDR1 GTSNPN, CDR2 SVGIG (reference sequence). J was trimmed by 11 bases and V by 5 bases; bases with no gene match: 8. For the CDR3, the DNA is TGTGCCTGGGGTGACAGGGTTTCGGCTTTCTTT. It is translated as CAWGDRVSAFF. The full variable domain, rest sourced from reference TRBV30 and TRBJ1-1, is SQTIHQWPATLVQPVGSPLSLECTVEGTSNPNLYWYRQAAGRGLQLLFYSVGIGQISSEVPQNLSASRPQDRQFILSSKKLLLSDSGFYLCAWGDRVSAFFGQGTRLTVV.

This clonotype has a handful of counts. This chain joins TRBV4-3 and TRBJ1-2; D not resolved. Germline-derived CDR1 and CDR2 are LGHNA and YSLEER. V lost 2 bases and J lost 8, with 24 bases in between. There are 17 residues in the CDR3. CDR3 amino acids: CASSQSPEATVVGGYTF. CDR3 nucleotide sequence: TGCGCCAGCAGCCAATCCCCCGAGGCCACGGTTGTAGGAGGCTACACCTTC.

V usage is TRBV6-2 or TRBV6-3 and J usage is TRBJ1-5; 7 nucleotides match TRBD1. The CDR3 extends over 17 amino acids. Germline-derived CDR1 and CDR2 are MNHEY and SVGEGT. The trim removed 3 bases at V and 4 bases at J, leaving 12 bases unmatched. The CDR3 nucleotides are TGTGCCAGCAGTTATTCCCCGGGGCAGGGGGGAAATCAGCCCCAGCATTTT. It is translated as CASSYSPGQGGNQPQHF.

This clonotype was observed a few times. The chain is built from TRBV7-2 and TRBJ2-3; D may be TRBD2 (5 bases). Germline CDR1 and CDR2: SGHTA and FQGNSA. V was trimmed by 5 bases and J by 1 base, leaving 10 bases between them. The CDR3 is 14 amino acids. This chain's CDR3 is CASSRVGGTDTQYF. DNA for the CDR3: TGTGCCAGCAGCCGAGTGGGAGGCACAGATACGCAGTATTTT. Full variable domain (missing parts from reference TRBV7-2 and TRBJ2-3): GAGVSQSPSNKVTEKGKDVELRCDPISGHTALYWYRQSLGQGLEFLIYFQGNSAPDKSGLPSDRFSAERTGGSVSTLTIQRTQQEDSAVYLCASSRVGGTDTQYFGPGTRLTVL.

This clonotype was counted only a few times. This chain uses TRBV20-1 with TRBJ1-5, with D possibly matching TRBD1 (6 bases). CDR1 and CDR2 (germline): DFQATT, SNEGSKA (reference sequence). V lost 0 bases and J 3 bases, leaving 15 bases between the germline ends. The CDR3 runs to 16 residues. The CDR3 reads CSARDLDSRNNQPQHF. CDR3 nucleotides: TGCAGTGCTAGAGATTTGGACAGCCGCAACAATCAGCCCCAGCATTTT.

This clonotype was picked up a small number of times. The chain has TRBV6-6 and TRBJ1-1, with D possibly being TRBD1 (6 bases). The CDR3 spans 13 residues. V was shortened by 4 bases and J by 1 base, with 7 bases between the two germline ends. Germline CDR1 is MNHNY and CDR2 is SVGAGI (reference sequence). The DNA of the CDR3 is TGTGCCAGCAGTTTACAGGGGAACACTGAAGCTTTCTTT. It is translated as CASSLQGNTEAFF.

This clonotype was found a few times. This chain uses TRBV5-4 with TRBJ2-1; 13 bases map to TRBD2. Germline lookup yields CDR1 SGHNT and CDR2 YYREEE (reference sequence). The V segment lost 4 bases and the J segment 8 bases; nucleotides outside the gene matches: 6. This CDR3 is 15 amino acids long. The CDR3 loop reads CASSRTSGSGDEQFF. CDR3 DNA sequence: TGTGCCAGCAGCCGGACTAGCGGGAGTGGCGATGAGCAGTTCTTC.

Sample share makes this clonotype medium-sized. The chain recombines TRBV6-1 with TRBJ2-7; TRBD2 is a possible D gene (5 bases). Germline CDR1 and CDR2: MNHNS and SASEGT. V shed 6 bases and J shed 2 bases, with 20 bases lying between them. The CDR3 covers 16 residues. CDR3 bases: TGTGCCAGCAGATTGGAGAGCACTAGTGGTACCTACGAGCAGTACTTC. Its protein is CASRLESTSGTYEQYF.

In this sample, this clonotype turned up a few times. This rearrangement joins TRBV6-4 to TRBJ2-1; D gene unclear. The CDR3 spans 14 residues. Looked up from germline, CDR1 is MRHNA and CDR2 is SNTAGT. Trimming pared 6 bases from V and 0 bases from J, leaving 9 bases between. The CDR3 DNA reads TGTGCCAGCAGCCTCTCCCTCTCCTACAATGAGCAGTTCTTC. Its protein product is CASSLSLSYNEQFF.

This clonotype was picked up a small number of times. CDR3 DNA sequence: TGCGCCAGCAGCCTATACGGGGGGGCCATCGGCAGCAATGAGCAGTTCTTC. Its translation is CASSLYGGAIGSNEQFF. The chain joins TRBV4-3 to TRBJ2-1, with TRBD2 matching over 8 bases. Trimming at V came to 4 bases and at J to 6 bases, leaving 14 bases not matched to a gene. The germline V gene has CDR1 LGHNA and CDR2 YSLEER. This CDR3 has 17 amino acids.

This clonotype has a handful of counts. V and J are TRBV30 and TRBJ2-1; the D call may be TRBD1 or TRBD2 (6 bases each). Trimming stripped 3 bases from V and 7 bases from J, with 13 bases between. The germline V gene has CDR1 GTSNPN and CDR2 SVGIG (reference sequence). CDR3 size: 13 residues. The CDR3 nucleotides read TGTGCCTGGAGCAGGGGAGGTTTGAATGAGCAGTTCTTC. This encodes CAWSRGGLNEQFF.

This clonotype was counted ten times or more. The chain joins TRBV4-2 to TRBJ2-7, with D maybe TRBD1 (5 bases). Germline V gives CDR1 LGHNA, CDR2 YNFKEQ. V was trimmed by 1 base and J by 6 bases, leaving 7 bases between them. The CDR3 is 12 amino acids. The CDR3 DNA reads as TGTGCCAGCAGCCAAGTAGGGGTCGAGCAGTACTTC. Encoded protein: CASSQVGVEQYF.

This sequence joins TRBV4-1 and TRBJ2-1; 11 nucleotides agree with TRBD2. The CDR3 loop spans 18 amino acids. Germline V gene lookup returns CDR1 MGHRA and CDR2 YSYEKL. V lost 0 bases, J lost 8 bases, and 12 bases stayed unmatched. CDR3 region: CASSQDFRASGRYDEQFF. Written as DNA, the CDR3 is TGCGCCAGCAGCCAAGACTTTAGGGCTAGCGGGAGGTACGATGAGCAGTTCTTC.

The chain is built from TRBV27 and TRBJ1-4; maybe TRBD1 (6 bases). With 5 bases removed from V and 0 bases from J, the gap between germline ends came to 16 bases. This CDR3 contains 17 residues. Germline V gives CDR1 MNHEY, CDR2 SMNVEV (reference sequence). The DNA for the CDR3 is TGTGCCAGCAGTACGACTCCTCCAGGGGCAACTAATGAAAAACTGTTTTTT. This sequence encodes CASSTTPPGATNEKLFF.

The sample holds a few counts of this clonotype. The chain combines TRBV5-1 with TRBJ2-2; D is possibly TRBD2 (5 bases). The V end was cut by 3 bases, the J end by 0 bases, with 9 bases between. The V gene's germline CDR1 is SGHRS and CDR2 YFSETQ. This CDR3 comprises 15 residues. CDR3 protein: CASSYDGANTGELFF. The CDR3, as DNA: TGCGCCAGCAGCTATGACGGGGCGAACACCGGGGAGCTGTTTTTT.

The V call is TRBV28, the J call TRBJ1-4; D is perhaps TRBD1 (6 bases). CDR3 length: 14 amino acids. V lost 6 bases to trimming and J lost 7 bases, with 15 bases between them. Germline V CDR1 and CDR2: MDHEN, SYDVKM. The CDR3 sequence is CASSQQGVTEKLFF. CDR3 sequence (DNA): TGTGCCAGCAGCCAACAGGGTGTGACTGAAAAACTGTTTTTT.

To note about this clonotype: One end of the junction varies from germline; a read error may be responsible. The chain carries TRBV11-1 and TRBJ1-1, with D perhaps matching TRBD1 (6 bases). Looked up from germline, CDR1 is SGHAT and CDR2 is FQDESV (reference sequence). CDR3 length equals 14 residues. As DNA, the CDR3 is TGTGCCAGCAGCTCCCCAGCCAAGGACAGTGAATCTTTCTTT. Its protein product is CASSSPAKDSESFF. Full variable domain (remainder filled in from reference TRBV11-1 and TRBJ1-1): EAEVAQSPRYKITEKSQAVAFWCDPISGHATLYWYRQILGQGPELLVQFQDESVVDDSQLPKDRFSAERLKGVDSTLKIQPAELGDSAMYLCASSSPAKDSESFFGQGTRLTVV.

V gene TRBV29-1 combines with J gene TRBJ2-3, with TRBD2 matching over 7 bases. V lost 7 bases to trimming and J lost 2 bases; unmatched junction nucleotides: 6. The CDR3 covers 13 residues. Germline V gene sequence: CDR1 SQVTM, CDR2 ANQGSEA. CDR3 amino acids: CSASGIATDTQYF. The CDR3 nucleotides read TGCAGCGCTAGCGGAATAGCCACAGATACGCAGTATTTT.

This clonotype has more than one count but fewer than ten. This chain uses TRBV5-1 with TRBJ2-7; no reliable D call. CDR3 length: 11 residues. Germline values: CDR1 SGHRS, CDR2 YFSETQ. The V and J ends lost 2 bases and 2 bases respectively, with 2 bases between them. In nucleotides, the CDR3 is TGCGCCAGCAGCTTTACCTACGAGCAGTACTTC. It codes for CASSFTYEQYF.

This clonotype was recorded at least ten times. The V gene is TRBV7-2, the J gene TRBJ2-3; TRBD2 is a possible D gene (6 bases). Germline values: CDR1 SGHTA, CDR2 FQGNSA. The CDR3 has 16 amino acids. V was shortened by 1 base and J by 0 bases, with 11 bases between the two germline ends. CDR3 amino acids: CASSLGGGVSTDTQYF. The DNA for the CDR3 is TGTGCCAGCAGCTTAGGTGGCGGGGTTAGCACAGATACGCAGTATTTT.

This clonotype was picked up many times. V is TRBV6-5 and J is TRBJ2-3; tentative D call: TRBD1 (5 bases). The V end lost 11 bases, the J end lost 0 bases, and 21 bases lay between the germline ends. The CDR3 runs 16 residues. Germline lookup yields CDR1 MNHEY and CDR2 SVGAGI. The CDR3 loop is CAAGRVRGASTDTQYF. The CDR3 DNA sequence: TGTGCCGCCGGCCGCGTACGTGGGGCTAGCACAGATACGCAGTATTTT.

The CDR3 is CAWSAAYEQYF. For the CDR3, the DNA is TGTGCCTGGAGCGCAGCCTACGAGCAGTACTTC. The chain employs TRBV30 and TRBJ2-7; D gene unclear. V was clipped by 3 bases and J by 2 bases, with 5 bases between them. Germline-derived CDR1 and CDR2 are GTSNPN and SVGIG (reference sequence). CDR3 length: 11 amino acids.

The chain couples TRBV20-1 to TRBJ1-1; the D gene is possibly TRBD1 (5 bases). Trimming removed 3 bases from V and 8 bases from J, with 13 bases in between. Germline assignment: CDR1 DFQATT and CDR2 SNEGSKA (reference sequence). The CDR3 consists of 12 residues. The CDR3 DNA reads TGCAGTGCTAGGCAGGACATACTGGAAGCTTTCTTT. It specifies CSARQDILEAFF.

V is TRBV20-1 and J is TRBJ2-7; D gene ambiguous. Trimming took 5 bases from V and 0 from J, leaving 14 bases between them. The CDR3 covers 14 residues. Germline loops: CDR1 DFQATT, CDR2 SNEGSKA (reference sequence). The CDR3 DNA reads TGCAGTGCTGAGACACTGGGGTCCTCCTACGAGCAGTACTTC. This encodes CSAETLGSSYEQYF.

This clonotype was observed a few times. The chain employs TRBV29-1 and TRBJ2-5; D is undetermined. The CDR3 spans 13 residues. V lost 3 bases to trimming and J lost 2 bases, with 10 bases between them. Looked up from germline, CDR1 is SQVTM and CDR2 is ANQGSEA. CDR3 DNA: TGCAGCGTTGAGCGATCGACTCAAGAGACCCAGTACTTC. Translating gives CSVERSTQETQYF.